Each of the 18 T cell receptor beta chains below was sequenced from the same sample in a study of monozygotic twins with inflammatory bowel disease. TCRdb re-called the 5' RACE reads and gives one entry per CDR3 protein, without DNA. The sample holds about 210,000 distinct CDR3 sequences. Sequencing used blood. These receptors all come from a human donor with ulcerative colitis or Crohn's disease, or a healthy co-twin of an affected twin (not recorded which).

The V gene is TRBV12-3 or TRBV12-4, the J gene TRBJ2-1; with no DNA, the TCRdb D assignment of TRBD2 cannot be verified. This CDR3 has 16 amino acids. The CDR3 loop reads CASSFLLAGAYNEQFF.

This chain links TRBV11-2 with TRBJ2-3; TCRdb names TRBD2, which stays unverified in the absence of DNA. The germline CDR1 and CDR2 sequences are SGHAT and FQNNGV. This CDR3 spans 16 amino acids. CDR3 sequence reads: CASSSFGAGGTDTQYF.

This chain connects TRBV28 to TRBJ1-1. CDR3 length: 14 residues. Germline V gives CDR1 MDHEN, CDR2 SYDVKM. This CDR3 reads CASSLPSVRTEAFF.

This CDR3 reads CSASRRDEQYF. The J gene is TRBJ2-7, the V gene TRBV20-1; TCRdb lists TRBD2, though no DNA is available to test this call. The CDR3 is 11 residues long. Germline loops: CDR1 DFQATT, CDR2 SNEGSKA (reference sequence).

The genes are TRBV4-1 and TRBJ2-2; the TCRdb D gene call, TRBD1, has no DNA to confirm it. The CDR3 runs 17 residues. Per the germline V gene, CDR1 is MGHRA and CDR2 is YSYEKL. The CDR3 loop is CASSHRGTSLSTGELFF.

The chain carries TRBV15 and TRBJ1-3. The germline gives CDR1 LNHNV, CDR2 YYDKDF (reference sequence). CDR3 size: 16 residues. The CDR3 sequence is CATSRGDGRSGNTIYF.

The V gene is TRBV5-1, the J gene TRBJ2-2. The CDR3 spans 14 residues. Germline CDR1 SGHRS, CDR2 YFSETQ. CDR3 protein: CASSLSRQTGELFF.

This sequence joins TRBV29-1 and TRBJ2-1; TCRdb gives TRBD1 as the D gene, but with no DNA this cannot be confirmed. Germline CDR1 SQVTM, CDR2 ANQGSEA. CDR3 length equals 14 residues. The CDR3 sequence: CSVFDRAAYNEQFF.

This chain connects TRBV6-5 to TRBJ2-2; TCRdb returns TRBD1, unconfirmable since there is no DNA. Germline CDR1 reads MNHEY; CDR2 reads SVGAGI. The CDR3 consists of 16 residues. The CDR3 region is CASSYSPDTDTGELFF.

The chain has TRBV9 and TRBJ2-1. Germline assignment: CDR1 SGDLS and CDR2 YYNGEE. CDR3 length: 15 residues. Here the CDR3 reads CASSVGNAAGDEQFF.

The chain couples TRBV15 to TRBJ1-5; checking the TCRdb D call of TRBD1 is not possible without DNA. Germline V CDR1 and CDR2: LNHNV, YYDKDF (reference sequence). This CDR3 comprises 16 residues. This CDR3 reads CATSRDAWGGGQPQHF.

The CDR3 loop is CASSLAREPTRTDTQYF. The chain carries TRBV13 and TRBJ2-3; the D call from TCRdb, TRBD2, cannot be confirmed without DNA. Germline V gives CDR1 PRHDT, CDR2 FYEKMQ (reference sequence). The CDR3 contains 17 residues.

The chain couples TRBV11-2 to TRBJ1-1. This CDR3 is built from 13 residues. CDR1 SGHAT and CDR2 FQNNGV come from the germline V gene. The CDR3 here is CASSFGGHTEAFF.

The chain combines TRBV6-5 with TRBJ2-5. Looked up from germline, CDR1 is MNHEY and CDR2 is SVGAGI. The CDR3 totals 16 residues. CDR3 region: CASSYSTRVLQETQYF.

This chain uses TRBV5-1 with TRBJ1-1; TCRdb calls TRBD1, which cannot be checked without DNA. The CDR3 runs to 13 residues. Germline values: CDR1 SGHRS, CDR2 YFSETQ. The CDR3 reads CASSGDWGTEAFF.

This rearrangement joins TRBV11-1 to TRBJ2-7; TCRdb calls TRBD1, which cannot be checked without DNA. CDR1 SGHAT and CDR2 FQDESV come from the germline V gene (reference sequence). The CDR3 is 18 amino acids. Here the CDR3 reads CASSLRTGSGPLTYEQYF.

V usage is TRBV9 and J usage is TRBJ2-7. The CDR3 is 14 amino acids. Looked up from germline, CDR1 is SGDLS and CDR2 is YYNGEE. CDR3 sequence reads: CASSVASGYYEQYF.

The V gene is TRBV5-1, the J gene TRBJ2-5; TCRdb outputs TRBD1, but without DNA this stays unchecked. This CDR3 has 14 residues. The germline gives CDR1 SGHRS, CDR2 YFSETQ. CDR3 in amino acids: CASSLHPPSETQYF.